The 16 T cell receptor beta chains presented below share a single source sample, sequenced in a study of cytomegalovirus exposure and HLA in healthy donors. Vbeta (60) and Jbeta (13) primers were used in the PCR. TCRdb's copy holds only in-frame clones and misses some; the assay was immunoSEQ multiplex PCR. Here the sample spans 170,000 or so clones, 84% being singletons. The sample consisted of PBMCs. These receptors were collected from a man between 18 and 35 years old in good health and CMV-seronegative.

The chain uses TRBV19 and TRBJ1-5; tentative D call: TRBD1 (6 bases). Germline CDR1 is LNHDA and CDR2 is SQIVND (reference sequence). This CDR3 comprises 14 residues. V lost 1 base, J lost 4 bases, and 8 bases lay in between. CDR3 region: CASSIGTANQPQHF. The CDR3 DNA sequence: TGTGCCAGTAGTATAGGGACAGCAAATCAGCCCCAGCATTTT.

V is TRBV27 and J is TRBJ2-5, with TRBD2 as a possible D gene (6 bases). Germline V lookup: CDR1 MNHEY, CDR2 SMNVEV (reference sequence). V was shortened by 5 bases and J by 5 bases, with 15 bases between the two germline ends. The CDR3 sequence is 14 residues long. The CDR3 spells CASSRLGNSETQYF. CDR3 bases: TGTGCCAGCAGTCGACTAGGCAATTCGGAGACCCAGTACTTC.

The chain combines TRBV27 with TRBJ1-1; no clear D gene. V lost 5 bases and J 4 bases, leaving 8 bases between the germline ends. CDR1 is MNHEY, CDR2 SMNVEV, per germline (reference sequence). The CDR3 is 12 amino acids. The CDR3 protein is CASSPTGTEAFF. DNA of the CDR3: TGTGCCAGCAGTCCCACCGGCACTGAAGCTTTCTTT.

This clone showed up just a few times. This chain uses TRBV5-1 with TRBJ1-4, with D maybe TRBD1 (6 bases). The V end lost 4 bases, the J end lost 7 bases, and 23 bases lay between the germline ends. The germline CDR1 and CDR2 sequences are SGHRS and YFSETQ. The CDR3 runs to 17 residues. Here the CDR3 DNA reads TGCGCCAGCAGCCCAGACATCGGCAGGGGTGTACGTGAAAAACTGTTTTTT. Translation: CASSPDIGRGVREKLFF.

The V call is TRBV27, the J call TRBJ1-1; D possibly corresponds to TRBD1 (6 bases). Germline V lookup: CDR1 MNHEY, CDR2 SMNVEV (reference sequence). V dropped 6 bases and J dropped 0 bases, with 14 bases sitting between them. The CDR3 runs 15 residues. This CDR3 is CASRQGPGMNTEAFF. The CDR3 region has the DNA TGTGCCAGCAGACAGGGACCGGGAATGAACACTGAAGCTTTCTTT.

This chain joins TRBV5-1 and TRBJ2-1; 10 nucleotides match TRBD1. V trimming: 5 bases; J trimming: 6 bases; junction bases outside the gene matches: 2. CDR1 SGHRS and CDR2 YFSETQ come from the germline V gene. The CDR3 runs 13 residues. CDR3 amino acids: CASRGQGSNEQFF. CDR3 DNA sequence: TGCGCCAGCAGGGGACAGGGGAGCAATGAGCAGTTCTTC.

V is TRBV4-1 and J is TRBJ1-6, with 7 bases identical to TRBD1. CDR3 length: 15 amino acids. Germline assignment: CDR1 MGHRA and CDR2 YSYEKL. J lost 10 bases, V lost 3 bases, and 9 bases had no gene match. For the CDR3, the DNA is TGCGCCAGCAGCCAGGGGGCCGGGACAGTCTCACCCCTCCACTTT. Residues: CASSQGAGTVSPLHF.

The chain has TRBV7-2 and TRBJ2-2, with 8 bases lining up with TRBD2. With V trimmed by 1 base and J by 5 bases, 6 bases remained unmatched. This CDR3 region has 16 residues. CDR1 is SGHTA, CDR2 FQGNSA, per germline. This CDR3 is CASSLVSTSGTGELFF. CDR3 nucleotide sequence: TGTGCCAGCAGCTTAGTTTCTACTAGCGGAACCGGGGAGCTGTTTTTT. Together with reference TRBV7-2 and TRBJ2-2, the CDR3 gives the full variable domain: GAGVSQSPSNKVTEKGKDVELRCDPISGHTALYWYRQSLGQGLEFLIYFQGNSAPDKSGLPSDRFSAERTGGSVSTLTIQRTQQEDSAVYLCASSLVSTSGTGELFFGEGSRLTVL.

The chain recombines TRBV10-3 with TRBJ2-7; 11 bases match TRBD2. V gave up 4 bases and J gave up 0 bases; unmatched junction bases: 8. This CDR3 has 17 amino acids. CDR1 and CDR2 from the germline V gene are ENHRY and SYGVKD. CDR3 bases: TGTGCCATCAGTGGCGGGTTAGCGGGGGGGAGCTCCTACGAGCAGTACTTC. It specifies CAISGGLAGGSSYEQYF.

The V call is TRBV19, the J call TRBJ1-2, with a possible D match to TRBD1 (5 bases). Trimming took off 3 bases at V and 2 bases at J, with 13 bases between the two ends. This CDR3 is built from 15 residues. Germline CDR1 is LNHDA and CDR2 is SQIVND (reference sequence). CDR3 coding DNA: TGTGCCAGTAGTATCTCACGGGGGTCCAACTATGGCTACACCTTC. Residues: CASSISRGSNYGYTF.

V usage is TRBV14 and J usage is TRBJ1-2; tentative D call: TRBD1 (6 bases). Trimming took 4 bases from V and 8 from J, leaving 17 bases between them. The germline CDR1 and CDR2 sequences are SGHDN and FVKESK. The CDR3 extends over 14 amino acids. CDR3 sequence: CASSRQGRFQGYTF. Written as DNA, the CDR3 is TGTGCCAGCAGCCGGCAGGGGCGCTTCCAAGGCTACACCTTC.

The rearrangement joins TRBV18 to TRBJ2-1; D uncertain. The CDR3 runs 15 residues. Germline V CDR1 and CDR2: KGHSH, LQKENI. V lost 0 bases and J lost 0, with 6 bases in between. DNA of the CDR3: TGTGCCAGCTCACCACCCCGGAGCTCCTACAATGAGCAGTTCTTC. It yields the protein CASSPPRSSYNEQFF.

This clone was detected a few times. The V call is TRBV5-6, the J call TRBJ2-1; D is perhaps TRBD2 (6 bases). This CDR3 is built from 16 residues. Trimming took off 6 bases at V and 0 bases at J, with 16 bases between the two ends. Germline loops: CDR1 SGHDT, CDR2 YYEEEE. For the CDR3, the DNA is TGTGCCAGCACTCAAACCCGGGGGAGCTCCTACAATGAGCAGTTCTTC. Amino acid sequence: CASTQTRGSSYNEQFF. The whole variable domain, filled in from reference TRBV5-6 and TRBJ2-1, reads DAGVTQSPTHLIKTRGQQVTLRCSPKSGHDTVSWYQQALGQGPQFIFQYYEEEERQRGNFPDRFSGHQFPNYSSELNVNALLLGDSALYLCASTQTRGSSYNEQFFGPGTRLTVL.

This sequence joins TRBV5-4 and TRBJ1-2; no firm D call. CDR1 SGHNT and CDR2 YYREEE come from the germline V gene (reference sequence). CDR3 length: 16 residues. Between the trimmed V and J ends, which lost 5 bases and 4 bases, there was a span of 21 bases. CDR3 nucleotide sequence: TGTGCCAGCAGTTCGGCGAAAGCAGCACTATTCTATGGCTACACCTTC. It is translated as CASSSAKAALFYGYTF.

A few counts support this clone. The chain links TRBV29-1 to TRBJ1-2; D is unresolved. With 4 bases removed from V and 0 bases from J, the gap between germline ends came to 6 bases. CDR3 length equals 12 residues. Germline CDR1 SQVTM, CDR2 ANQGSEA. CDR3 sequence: CSVGRSNYGYTF. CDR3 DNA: TGCAGCGTTGGGAGATCTAACTATGGCTACACCTTC.

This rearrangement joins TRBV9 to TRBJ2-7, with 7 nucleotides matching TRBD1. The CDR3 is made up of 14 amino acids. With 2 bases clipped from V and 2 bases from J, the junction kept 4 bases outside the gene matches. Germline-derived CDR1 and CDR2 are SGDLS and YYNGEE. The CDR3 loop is CASSVDRSAYEQYF. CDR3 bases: TGTGCCAGCAGCGTGGACAGGTCCGCCTACGAGCAGTACTTC.